The rows below give T cell receptor beta chains drawn from one sample of a study of CD8+ T cells in alopecia areata. The table came from immunoSEQ multiplex PCR; TCRdb's copy has only in-frame clones and leaves some out. The data contain 150,000 or so clones, more than 85% of them singletons. This specimen consisted of CD8+ T cells sorted from blood, obtained at week 4, from a patient treated with tofacitinib. These receptors all stem from a human donor with alopecia areata. CDR3s include the opening cysteine and the closing phenylalanine or tryptophan. The order of the fields is D gene, J gene, V gene, clone size, CDR3 protein, CDR3 DNA. A D gene is named only where the DNA matches it firmly. A clone size is listed for some rows: how often the clone was seen (once, few, many), or a class if it is expanded.

TRBD2 TRBJ2-1 TRBV29-1 few CSAAGTNNEQFF TGCAGCGCAGCGGGGACGAACAATGAGCAGTTCTTC
TRBD1 TRBJ1-2 TRBV27 - CASSLYGQGWGYTF TGTGCCAGCAGTTTATACGGACAGGGATGGGGCTACACCTTC
- TRBJ1-1 TRBV7-9 - CASSTGGHTEAFF TGTGCCAGCAGCACGGGGGGACACACTGAAGCTTTCTTT
- TRBJ1-4 TRBV29-1 - CSVEMESYEKLFF TGCAGCGTTGAAATGGAGTCTTATGAAAAACTGTTTTTT
- TRBJ1-4 TRBV5-1 - CASRTDSNEKLFF TGCGCCAGCAGAACTGACAGCAATGAAAAACTGTTTTTT
- TRBJ2-1 TRBV27 - CASSLRGDGNEQFF TGTGCCAGCAGTTTAAGAGGGGATGGCAATGAGCAGTTCTTC
- TRBJ2-7 TRBV11-2 - CASSFGHILYEQYF TGTGCCAGCAGCTTTGGCCACATCCTCTACGAGCAGTACTTC
- TRBJ2-7 TRBV5-1 - CASSLGQSYEQYF TGCGCCAGCAGCTTAGGACAGAGCTACGAGCAGTACTTC
- TRBJ2-7 TRBV28 few CASSSQGTYEQYF TGTGCCAGCAGTTCTCAGGGGACCTACGAGCAGTACTTC
- TRBJ2-7 TRBV29-1 few CSVAGRDTSSYEQYF TGCAGCGTCGCTGGTCGGGACACCAGCTCCTACGAGCAGTACTTC
- TRBJ2-3 TRBV25-1 few CASSDYDTQYF TGTGCCAGCAGTGATTACGATACGCAGTATTTT
TRBD1 TRBJ2-2 TRBV7-9 - CASSLSPDRTYNTGELFF TGTGCCAGCAGCCTAAGCCCGGACAGGACTTACAACACCGGGGAGCTGTTTTTT
- TRBJ2-3 TRBV11-2 - CASRGGVTDTQYF TGTGCCAGCAGAGGGGGTGTAACAGATACGCAGTATTTT
TRBD2 TRBJ2-1 TRBV2 - CASISGNSYNEQFF TGTGCCAGCATTAGCGGGAACTCCTACAATGAGCAGTTCTTC
- TRBJ2-3 TRBV12-5 few CASSPLGPDTQYF TGTGCTAGTTCCCCCTTGGGTCCAGATACGCAGTATTTT
- TRBJ1-2 TRBV29-1 once CSVEHYGYTF TGCAGCGTTGAACACTATGGCTACACCTTC
- TRBJ1-1 TRBV5-6 - CASSLAGLIEAFF TGTGCCAGCAGCTTGGCCGGATTAATTGAAGCTTTCTTT
TRBD1 TRBJ2-2 TRBV29-1 - CSAERGQGSIGELFF TGCAGCGCCGAGCGGGGACAGGGAAGTATCGGGGAGCTGTTTTTT
- TRBJ2-1 TRBV7-6 - CASSLEAPLDEQFF TGTGCCAGCAGCTTAGAGGCCCCTTTGGATGAGCAGTTCTTC
TRBD2 TRBJ2-1 TRBV29-1 - CSTPGLAGGEQFF TGCAGCACCCCCGGCCTAGCGGGAGGTGAGCAGTTCTTC
TRBD2 TRBJ2-3 TRBV5-4 few CASSDIGTSGTDTQYF TGTGCCAGCAGCGACATAGGGACTAGCGGCACAGATACGCAGTATTTT
- TRBJ2-1 TRBV2 - CAIPRGMLYNEQFF TGTGCCATCCCGAGGGGGATGTTATACAATGAGCAGTTCTTC
TRBD1 TRBJ1-2 TRBV6-1 - CASSGGQYSTSGYTF TGTGCCAGCAGTGGGGGACAGTACTCGACTAGTGGCTACACCTTC
TRBD1 TRBJ2-7 TRBV7-9 - CASSAGTGGFYEQYF TGTGCCAGCAGCGCAGGGACAGGGGGCTTTTACGAGCAGTACTTC
- TRBJ2-7 TRBV29-1 once CSVVTGSYEQYF TGCAGCGTTGTGACCGGCTCCTACGAGCAGTACTTC
- TRBJ2-1 TRBV11-1 - CASSSRDTNYNEQFF TGTGCCAGCAGCTCCCGGGACACAAACTACAATGAGCAGTTCTTC
- TRBJ1-1 TRBV29-1 - CSAVTTGRTEAFF TGCAGCGCCGTGACAACGGGTAGGACTGAAGCTTTCTTT
- TRBJ2-5 TRBV30 - CAWSGNQETQYF TGTGCCTGGAGTGGAAACCAAGAGACCCAGTACTTC
- TRBJ2-1 TRBV7-9 - CASSTPTEEGNEQFF TGTGCCAGCAGCACGCCGACGGAGGAGGGCAATGAGCAGTTCTTC
- TRBJ2-7 TRBV5-6 - CASSLGDYEQYF TGTGCCAGCAGCTTGGGGGACTACGAGCAGTACTTC
- TRBJ2-3 TRBV19 - CASRPLEGGSTDTQYF TGTGCCAGTAGACCCTTGGAGGGAGGCAGCACAGATACGCAGTATTTT
- TRBJ1-6 TRBV4-1 - CASSQAGTDSHNSPLHF TGCGCCAGCAGCCAAGCCGGTACGGACAGCCATAATTCACCCCTCCACTTT
- TRBJ1-1 TRBV9 - CASSLRGVNTEAFF TGTGCCAGCAGCCTAAGAGGGGTAAACACTGAAGCTTTCTTT
- TRBJ1-2 TRBV14 - CASSQGDAGPYGYTF TGTGCCAGCAGCCAAGGAGACGCAGGTCCCTATGGCTACACCTTC
- TRBJ1-1 TRBV19 few CASSIRGRRNTEAFF TGTGCCAGTAGTATTAGGGGACGGAGGAACACTGAAGCTTTCTTT
- TRBJ1-3 TRBV10-1 few CASSSDSYGNTIYF TGCGCCAGCAGTTCGGACAGCTATGGAAACACCATATATTTT
- TRBJ1-1 TRBV29-1 few CSVEEGLGEAFF TGCAGCGTTGAAGAGGGACTGGGTGAAGCTTTCTTT
TRBD2 TRBJ2-2 TRBV5-4 - CASSLLAGGPAGELFF TGTGCCAGCAGCTTACTAGCGGGGGGGCCGGCCGGGGAGCTGTTTTTT
- TRBJ2-1 TRBV4-1 - CASSQGTVNEQFF TGCGCCAGCAGCCAAGGGACAGTGAATGAGCAGTTCTTC
TRBD2 TRBJ2-3 TRBV5-1 - CASSLGLAGDGRDTQYF TGCGCCAGCAGCTTGGGACTAGCGGGAGATGGTCGGGATACGCAGTATTTT
TRBD1 TRBJ2-7 TRBV7-2 - CASSYRQGAHEQYF TGTGCCAGCAGCTACAGACAGGGGGCCCACGAGCAGTACTTC
TRBD2 TRBJ2-1 TRBV19 - CASSIPPRGSHNEQFF TGTGCCAGTAGTATACCCCCTCGCGGGAGTCACAATGAGCAGTTCTTC
TRBD1 TRBJ2-7 TRBV6-1 - CASSEAGLGQGFYEQYF TGTGCCAGCAGTGAAGCGGGGCTTGGACAGGGGTTCTACGAGCAGTACTTC
TRBD1 TRBJ2-7 TRBV6-5 - CASSTGQGAYEQYF TGTGCCAGCAGTACCGGACAGGGGGCCTACGAGCAGTACTTC
- TRBJ1-1 TRBV29-1 - CSVEDSWGDTEAFF TGCAGCGTTGAAGATTCTTGGGGGGACACTGAAGCTTTCTTT
- TRBJ2-2 TRBV23-1 - CASSPGTKNTGELFF TGCGCCAGCAGTCCGGGGACAAAAAACACCGGGGAGCTGTTTTTT
- TRBJ2-1 TRBV6-1 - CASSISGTNNEQFF TGTGCCAGCAGTATTTCCGGGACCAACAATGAGCAGTTCTTC
TRBD2 TRBJ2-1 TRBV5-4 few CASSLETSLSSYNEQFF TGTGCCAGCAGCTTGGAGACTAGCCTTAGCTCCTACAATGAGCAGTTCTTC
- TRBJ2-1 TRBV27 - CASSLQQGAGQFF TGTGCCAGCAGTTTACAACAGGGAGCCGGGCAGTTCTTC
- TRBJ2-1 TRBV7-9 - CASSDGSTNEQFF TGTGCCAGCAGCGACGGCAGTACCAATGAGCAGTTCTTC
- TRBJ1-6 TRBV9 - CASSAVRGSSPLHF TGTGCCAGCAGCGCTGTGAGGGGGAGTTCACCCCTCCACTTT
- TRBJ1-2 TRBV29-1 few CSVEAQQFYGYTF TGCAGCGTTGAAGCCCAACAGTTCTATGGCTACACCTTC
- TRBJ2-1 TRBV11-2 - CASSLVENEQFF TGTGCCAGCAGCTTAGTCGAGAATGAGCAGTTCTTC
- TRBJ2-3 TRBV7-8 - CASSLDFEAHDPQYF TGTGCCAGCAGCTTAGATTTTGAGGCCCATGATCCGCAGTATTTT
- TRBJ1-3 TRBV6-1 - CASSEVNTIYF TGTGCCAGCAGTGAAGTAAACACCATATATTTT
- TRBJ1-1 TRBV9 - CASSPRGPNTEAFF TGTGCCAGCAGCCCCCGAGGACCAAACACTGAAGCTTTCTTT
TRBD1 TRBJ1-1 TRBV5-4 - CASSPTGPGAEAFF TGTGCCAGCAGCCCGACAGGGCCAGGGGCTGAAGCTTTCTTT
- TRBJ2-7 TRBV6-5 - CASSYRVSYEQYF TGTGCCAGCAGTTACCGCGTCTCCTACGAGCAGTACTTC
- TRBJ2-5 TRBV27 - CASSPGTTQYF TGTGCCAGCAGTCCCGGGACCACCCAGTACTTC
- TRBJ2-3 TRBV5-4 - CASSQLTSVQYF TGTGCCAGCAGCCAACTGACAAGTGTGCAGTATTTT